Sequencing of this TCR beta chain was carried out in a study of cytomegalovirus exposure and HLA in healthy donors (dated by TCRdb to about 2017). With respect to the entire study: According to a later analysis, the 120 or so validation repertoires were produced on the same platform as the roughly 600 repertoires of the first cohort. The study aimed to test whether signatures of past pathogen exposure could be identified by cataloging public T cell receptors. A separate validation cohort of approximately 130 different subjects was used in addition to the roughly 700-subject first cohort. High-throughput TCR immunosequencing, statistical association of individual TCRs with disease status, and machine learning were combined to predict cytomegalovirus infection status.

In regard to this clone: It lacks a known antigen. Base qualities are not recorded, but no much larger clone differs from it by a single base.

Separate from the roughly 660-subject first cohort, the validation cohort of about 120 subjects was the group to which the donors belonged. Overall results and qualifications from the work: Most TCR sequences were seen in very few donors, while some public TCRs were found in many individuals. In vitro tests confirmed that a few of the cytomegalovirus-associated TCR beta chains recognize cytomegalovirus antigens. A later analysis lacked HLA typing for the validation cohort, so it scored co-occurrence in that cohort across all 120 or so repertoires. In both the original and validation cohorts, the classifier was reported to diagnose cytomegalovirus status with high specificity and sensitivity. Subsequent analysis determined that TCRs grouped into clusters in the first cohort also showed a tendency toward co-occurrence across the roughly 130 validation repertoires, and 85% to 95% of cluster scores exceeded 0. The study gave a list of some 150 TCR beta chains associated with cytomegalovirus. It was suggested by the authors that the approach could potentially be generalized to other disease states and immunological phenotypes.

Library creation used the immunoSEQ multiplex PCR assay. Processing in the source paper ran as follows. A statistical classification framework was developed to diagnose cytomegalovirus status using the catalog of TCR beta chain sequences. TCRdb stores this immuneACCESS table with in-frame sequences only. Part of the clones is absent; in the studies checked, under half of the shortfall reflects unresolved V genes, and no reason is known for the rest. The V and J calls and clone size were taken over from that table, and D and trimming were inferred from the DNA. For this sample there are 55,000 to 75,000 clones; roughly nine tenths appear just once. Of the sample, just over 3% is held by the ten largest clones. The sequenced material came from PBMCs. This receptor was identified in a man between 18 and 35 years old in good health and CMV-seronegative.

CDR3 reads: CASSLVPREKLFF. The DNA is TGTGCCAGCAGCTTAGTACCGCGGGAAAAACTGTTTTTT. Recombination linked TRBV7-2 to TRBJ1-4, with an unclear D gene assignment. Taken from cysteine to phenylalanine, the CDR3 has 13 residues. Only CDR3 DNA remains: 39 bases, in frame from the first base. The trim is 1 base for V and 8 bases for J, with a gap of 8 bases between the germline ends. Taken from the germline V gene, the CDR1 and CDR2 loops are SGHTA and FQGNSA.